This T cell receptor beta chain appears in the sequencing data of a study of CD8 T cells in Susac syndrome. Overall study: When blood was collected, patients with Susac syndrome were therapy-naive, were taking corticosteroids, or were receiving intravenous immunoglobulin alone. Broader study findings: The study's TCR sequencing and HLA analysis drew on a certain number of individuals. That number was acknowledged as relatively small.

Sequencing targeted TCR beta in T cells from blood (CD8+ and CD4+). Random hexamers were used to reverse transcribe an amount of roughly 0.45 to 1 ug RNA. An immunoSEQ multiplex PCR generated amplified TCR beta CDR3 products spanning 54 Vbeta and 13 Jbeta. TCRdb itself ran the immunoSEQ multiplex PCR reads through MiXCR, one entry per CDR3 protein. The sample carries around 170,000 distinct CDR3 sequences, approximately 94% recorded once. About this clonotype: As yet, its antigen is unknown.

CDR1 and CDR2 (germline): ENHRY, SYGVKD. The V and J ends lost 8 bases and 2 bases respectively, with 9 bases between them. The CDR3 has 12 residues. The TCR was taken from a human donor with Susac syndrome. The sample was CD4+ T cells from PBMCs. The chain employs TRBV10-3 and TRBJ2-5; TRBD2 might be the D (6 bases). CDR3 in DNA: TGTGCCATCGGGGGGAGGCAAGAGACCCAGTACTTC. It is translated as CAIGGRQETQYF.